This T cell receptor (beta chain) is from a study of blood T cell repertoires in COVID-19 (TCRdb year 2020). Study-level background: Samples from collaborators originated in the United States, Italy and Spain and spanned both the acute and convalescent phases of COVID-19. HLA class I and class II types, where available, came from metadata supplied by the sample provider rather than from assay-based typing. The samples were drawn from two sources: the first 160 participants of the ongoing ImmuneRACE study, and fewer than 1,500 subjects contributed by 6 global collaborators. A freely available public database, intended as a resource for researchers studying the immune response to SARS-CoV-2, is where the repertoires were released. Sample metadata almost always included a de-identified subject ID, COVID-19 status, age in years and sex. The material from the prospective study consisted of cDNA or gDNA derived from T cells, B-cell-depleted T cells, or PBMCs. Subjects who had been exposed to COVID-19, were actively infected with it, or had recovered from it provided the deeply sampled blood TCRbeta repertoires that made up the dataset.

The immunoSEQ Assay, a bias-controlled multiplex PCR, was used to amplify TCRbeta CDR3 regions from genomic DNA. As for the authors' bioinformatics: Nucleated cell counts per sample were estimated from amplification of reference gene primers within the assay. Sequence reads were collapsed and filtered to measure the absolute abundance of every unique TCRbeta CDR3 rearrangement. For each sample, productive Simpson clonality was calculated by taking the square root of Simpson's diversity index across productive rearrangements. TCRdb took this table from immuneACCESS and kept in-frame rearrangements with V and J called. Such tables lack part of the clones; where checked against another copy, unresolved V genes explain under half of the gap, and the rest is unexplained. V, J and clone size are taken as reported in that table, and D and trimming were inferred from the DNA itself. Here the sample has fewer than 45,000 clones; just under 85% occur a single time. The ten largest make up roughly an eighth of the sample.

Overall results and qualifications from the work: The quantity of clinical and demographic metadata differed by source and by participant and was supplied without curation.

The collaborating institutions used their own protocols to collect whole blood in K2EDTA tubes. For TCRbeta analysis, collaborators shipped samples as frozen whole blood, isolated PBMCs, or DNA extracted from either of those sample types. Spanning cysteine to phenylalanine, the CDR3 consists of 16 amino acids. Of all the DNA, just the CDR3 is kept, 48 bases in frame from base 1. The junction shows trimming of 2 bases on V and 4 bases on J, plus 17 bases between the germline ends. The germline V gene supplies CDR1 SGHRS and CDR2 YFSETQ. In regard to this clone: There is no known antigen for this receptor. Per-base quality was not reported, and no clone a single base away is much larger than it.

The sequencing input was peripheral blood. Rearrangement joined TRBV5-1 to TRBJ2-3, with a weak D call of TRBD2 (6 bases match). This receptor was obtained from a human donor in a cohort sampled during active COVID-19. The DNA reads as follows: TGCGCCAGCAGCTTTGGACTACAACGTTCGGCAGATACGCAGTATTTT. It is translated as CASSFGLQRSADTQYF. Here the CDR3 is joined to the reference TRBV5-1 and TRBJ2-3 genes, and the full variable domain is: KAGVTQTPRYLIKTRGQQVTLSCSPISGHRSVSWYQQTPGQGLQFLFEYFSETQRNKGNFPGRFSGRQFSNSRSEMNVSTLELGDSALYLCASSFGLQRSADTQYFGPGTRLTVL.